This T cell receptor (beta chain) came from a study of cytomegalovirus exposure and HLA in healthy donors. PCR was performed using 60 Vbeta and 13 Jbeta primers. The repertoire was sequenced with immunoSEQ multiplex PCR; TCRdb's copy has only in-frame clones and lacks some. The data hold a few hundred thousand clones, with nearly 95% observed a single time. Comments on this clone: Antigen unknown.

Overall study results and limits: In a later analysis, specific HLA alleles were associated with 15,000 to 20,000 TCR beta sequences at a 0.05 false discovery rate. In an earlier analysis, about 87% or about 30%: the productive usage of most TCR beta V segments. The study recorded over 150 TCR beta chains that were cytomegalovirus-associated. The classifier, whose performance was assessed in both the original and validation cohorts, reportedly diagnosed cytomegalovirus status with high specificity and sensitivity.

The CDR3 spans 13 residues. J was trimmed by 2 bases and V by 5 bases; bases with no gene match: 3. CDR1 is SGHVS, CDR2 FQNEAQ, per germline. Specimen: PBMCs. This TCR was sampled from a girl aged 2-10 years in good health and CMV-seronegative. The rearrangement joins TRBV7-8 to TRBJ2-7, with 7 bases aligning to TRBD1. The CDR3 region has the DNA TGTGCCAGCAGCCAGGGGGTCGCCTACGAGCAGTACTTC. Protein sequence: CASSQGVAYEQYF. The complete variable domain, with remaining parts taken from reference TRBV7-8 and TRBJ2-7, reads GAGVSQSPRYKVAKRGQDVALRCDPISGHVSLFWYQQALGQGPEFLTYFQNEAQLDKSGLPSDRFFAERPEGSVSTLKIQRTQQEDSAVYLCASSQGVAYEQYFGPGTRLTVT.